The T cell receptor beta chain under discussion was sequenced for a study of breast tumors, draining lymph nodes, adjacent tissues. This clonotype was seen many times. The antigen is unknown. Breast cancer patients provided tissue from their axillary draining lymph nodes. TCRdb analysed the multiplex PCR reads with MiXCR anew, one entry per CDR3 protein. The repertoire includes around 300,000 distinct CDR3 sequences, more than 30% of them detected once, and 0.85% to 1.2% sits in the top ten. General study results and limits: Compared with basal-like, luminal-like tumors shared significantly more repertoire with nontumor tissue. That most tumor T cells come from lymph nodes remained unproven. Data fit most tumor T cells coming from lymph node, expanding in tumor. Tumor repertoires ranked between lymph nodes and nontumor tissue in diversity, with V and J gene preferences.

CDR1 and CDR2 (germline): SEHNR, FQNEAQ (reference sequence). The length of the CDR3 is 13 residues. With 5 bases removed from V and 2 bases from J, the gap between germline ends came to 10 bases. The V and J genes are TRBV7-9 and TRBJ2-7, with D unresolved. What was sequenced was axillary lymph node tissue. This sequence was found in a female donor with breast cancer. Some clones in this sample may be carry-over from other donors' samples. CDR3 nucleotides: TGTGCCAGCAGCCGACCGTCCCCCTACGAGCAGTACTTC. Translated: CASSRPSPYEQYF.